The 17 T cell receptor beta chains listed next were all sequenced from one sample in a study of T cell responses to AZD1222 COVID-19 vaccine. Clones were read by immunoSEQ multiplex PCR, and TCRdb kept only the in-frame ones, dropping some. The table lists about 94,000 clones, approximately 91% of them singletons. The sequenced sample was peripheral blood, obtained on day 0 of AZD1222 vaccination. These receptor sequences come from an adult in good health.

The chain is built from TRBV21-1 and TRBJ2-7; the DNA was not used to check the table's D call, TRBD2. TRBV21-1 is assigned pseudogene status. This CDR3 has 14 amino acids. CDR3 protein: CASRPPGGFNEQYF. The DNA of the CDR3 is TGTGCCAGCAGGCCCCCTGGAGGGTTCAACGAGCAGTACTTC.

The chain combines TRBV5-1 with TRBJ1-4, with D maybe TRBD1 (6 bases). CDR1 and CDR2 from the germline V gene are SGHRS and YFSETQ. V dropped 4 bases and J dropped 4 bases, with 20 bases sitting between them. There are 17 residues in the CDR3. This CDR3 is CASSLRQARVLNEKLFF. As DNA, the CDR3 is TGCGCCAGCAGCCTCCGACAGGCCCGAGTCCTTAATGAAAAACTGTTTTTT.

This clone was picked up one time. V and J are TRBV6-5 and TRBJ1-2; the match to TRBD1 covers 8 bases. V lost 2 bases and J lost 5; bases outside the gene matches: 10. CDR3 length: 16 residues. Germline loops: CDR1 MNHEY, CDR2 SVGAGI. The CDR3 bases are TGTGCCAGCAGTTACGGAGGACAGGGAGGTCGTTATGGCTACACCTTC. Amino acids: CASSYGGQGGRYGYTF.

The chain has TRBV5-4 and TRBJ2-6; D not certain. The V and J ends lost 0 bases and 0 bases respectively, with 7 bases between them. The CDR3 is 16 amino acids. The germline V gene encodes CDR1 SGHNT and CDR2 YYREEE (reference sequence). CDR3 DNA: TGTGCCAGCAGCTTGGGGCAAACCTCTGGGGCCAACGTCCTGACTTTC. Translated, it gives CASSLGQTSGANVLTF.

The CDR3 spells CASSQPGQGGETQYF. The CDR3 DNA sequence: TGTGCCAGCAGCCAGCCGGGACAGGGGGGGGAGACCCAGTACTTC. This chain connects TRBV4-2 to TRBJ2-5; TRBD1 matches at 11 bases. V dropped 3 bases and J dropped 5; count of bases not matched to a gene: 5. Germline CDR1 is LGHNA and CDR2 is YNFKEQ. The CDR3 extends over 15 amino acids.

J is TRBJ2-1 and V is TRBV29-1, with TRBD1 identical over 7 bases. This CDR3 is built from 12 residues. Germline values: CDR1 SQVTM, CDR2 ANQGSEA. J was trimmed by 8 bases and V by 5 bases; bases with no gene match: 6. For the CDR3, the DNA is TGCAGCGTTCGAAGGGGGCCGGATGAGCAGTTCTTC. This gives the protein CSVRRGPDEQFF.

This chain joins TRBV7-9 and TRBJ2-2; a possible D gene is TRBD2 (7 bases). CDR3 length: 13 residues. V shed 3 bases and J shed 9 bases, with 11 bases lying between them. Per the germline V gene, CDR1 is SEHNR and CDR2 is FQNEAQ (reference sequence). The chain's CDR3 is CASSFSGGRELFF. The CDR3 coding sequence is TGTGCCAGCAGCTTCTCGGGGGGCCGGGAGCTGTTTTTT.

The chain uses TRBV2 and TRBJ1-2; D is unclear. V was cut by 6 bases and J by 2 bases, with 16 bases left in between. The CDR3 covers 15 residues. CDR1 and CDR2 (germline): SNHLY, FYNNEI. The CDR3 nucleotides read TGTGCCAGCAGGCCGGACGGAGGCCTAAACTATGGCTACACCTTC. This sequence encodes CASRPDGGLNYGYTF.

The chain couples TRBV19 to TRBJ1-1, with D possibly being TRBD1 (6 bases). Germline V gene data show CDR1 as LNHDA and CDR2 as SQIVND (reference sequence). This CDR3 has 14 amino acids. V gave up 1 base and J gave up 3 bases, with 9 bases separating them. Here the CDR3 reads CASSIGPGDTEAFF. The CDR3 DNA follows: TGTGCCAGTAGTATAGGTCCAGGGGACACTGAAGCTTTCTTT.

CDR3 region: CASSISRRQETQYF. The DNA of the CDR3 is TGTGCCAGTAGTATAAGCCGAAGACAAGAGACCCAGTACTTC. The chain couples TRBV19 to TRBJ2-5; no clear D gene. V lost 2 bases to trimming and J lost 2 bases, with 9 bases between them. The CDR3 has 14 residues. CDR1 LNHDA and CDR2 SQIVND come from the germline V gene (reference sequence). The variable domain in full, with the rest retrieved from reference TRBV19 and TRBJ2-5, is DGGITQSPKYLFRKEGQNVTLSCEQNLNHDAMYWYRQDPGQGLRLIYYSQIVNDFQKGDIAEGYSVSREKKESFPLTVTSAQKNPTAFYLCASSISRRQETQYFGPGTRLLVL.

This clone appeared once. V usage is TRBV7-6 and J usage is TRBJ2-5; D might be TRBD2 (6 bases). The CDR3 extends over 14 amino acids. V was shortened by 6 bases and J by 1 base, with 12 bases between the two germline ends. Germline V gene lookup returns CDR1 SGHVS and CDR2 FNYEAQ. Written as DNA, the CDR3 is TGTGCCAGCAGTCCGGGACTCGTCCAAGAGACCCAGTACTTC. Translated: CASSPGLVQETQYF. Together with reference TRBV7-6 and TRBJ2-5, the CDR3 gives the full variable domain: GAGVSQSPRYKVTKRGQDVALRCDPISGHVSLYWYRQALGQGPEFLTYFNYEAQQDKSGLPNDRFSAERPEGSISTLTIQRTEQRDSAMYRCASSPGLVQETQYFGPGTRLLVL.

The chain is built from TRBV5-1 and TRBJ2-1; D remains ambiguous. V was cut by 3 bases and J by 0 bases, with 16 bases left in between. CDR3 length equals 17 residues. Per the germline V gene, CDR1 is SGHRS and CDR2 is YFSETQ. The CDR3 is CASSSYSFRSSYNEQFF. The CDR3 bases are TGCGCCAGCAGCTCGTACTCTTTCCGAAGCTCCTACAATGAGCAGTTCTTC.

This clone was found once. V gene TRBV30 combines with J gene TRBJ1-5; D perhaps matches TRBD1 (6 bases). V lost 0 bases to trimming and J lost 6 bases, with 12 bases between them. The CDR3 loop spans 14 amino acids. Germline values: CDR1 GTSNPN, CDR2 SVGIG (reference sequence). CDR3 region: CAWSVQSGAQPQHF. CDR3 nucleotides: TGTGCCTGGAGTGTACAATCAGGGGCTCAGCCCCAGCATTTT.

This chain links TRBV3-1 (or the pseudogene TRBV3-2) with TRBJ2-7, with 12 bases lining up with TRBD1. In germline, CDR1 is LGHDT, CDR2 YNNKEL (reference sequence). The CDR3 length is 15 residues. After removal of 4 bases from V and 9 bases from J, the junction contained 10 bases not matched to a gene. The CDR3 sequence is CASSPRDRGPAGQYF. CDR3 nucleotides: TGTGCCAGCAGCCCCCGGGACAGGGGGCCGGCAGGGCAGTACTTC.

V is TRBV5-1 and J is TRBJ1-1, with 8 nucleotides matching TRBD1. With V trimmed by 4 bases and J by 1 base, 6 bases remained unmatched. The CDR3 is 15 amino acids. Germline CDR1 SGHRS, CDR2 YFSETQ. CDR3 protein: CASSRSGTGNTEAFF. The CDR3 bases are TGCGCCAGCAGCAGGTCCGGGACAGGGAACACTGAAGCTTTCTTT.

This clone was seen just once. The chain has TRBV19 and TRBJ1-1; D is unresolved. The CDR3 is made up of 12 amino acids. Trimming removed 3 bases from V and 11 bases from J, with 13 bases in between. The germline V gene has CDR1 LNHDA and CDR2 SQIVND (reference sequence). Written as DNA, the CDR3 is TGTGCCAGTAGTATGTTGGGAGGTGTGGCTTTCTTT. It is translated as CASSMLGGVAFF.

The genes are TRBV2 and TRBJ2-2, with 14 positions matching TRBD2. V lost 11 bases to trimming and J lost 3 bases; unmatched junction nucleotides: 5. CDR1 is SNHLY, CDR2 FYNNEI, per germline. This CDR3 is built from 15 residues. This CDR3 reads CAGGLAGGYTGELFF. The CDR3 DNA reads TGTGCCGGTGGACTAGCGGGGGGATACACCGGGGAGCTGTTTTTT.